This T cell receptor beta chain was sequenced during a study of response to subunit inactivated influenza vaccine. Study observations and caveats: The authors offered the suggestion that each seasonal influenza vaccination recruits few new T cells.

Between the trimmed V and J ends, which lost 3 bases and 8 bases, there was a span of 20 bases. CDR3 length: 16 amino acids. Germline V gene data show CDR1 as SEHNR and CDR2 as FQNEAQ (reference sequence). TCRdb analysed the RT-PCR reads with MiXCR anew, one entry per CDR3 protein. The sample holds 430,000 or so distinct CDR3 sequences; roughly 9.8% are singletons and the top ten take approximately 12%. Ten or more counts support this clonotype. What it binds is unknown. This sample comprised PBMCs from blood, obtained 45 days after vaccination. The TCR sequence derives from a middle-aged man who received an inactivated influenza vaccine. The chain has TRBV7-9 and TRBJ2-1; D is ambiguous. The DNA for the CDR3 is TGTGCCAGCAGCTTGGCCATAACGATCCCTACCGATGAGCAGTTCTTC. Its protein product is CASSLAITIPTDEQFF.